Listed below are T cell receptor beta chains from one sample, sequenced in a study of T cells after yellow fever vaccination. TCRdb reprocessed the 5' RACE reads via MiXCR and lists one record per CDR3 protein. Of almost 70,000 distinct CDR3 sequences listed, 5.5% to 7.5% are singletons. The material was CD4+ T cells sorted from PBMCs, obtained less than 18 days after the first yellow fever vaccination. Receptors originate from a man between 18 and 29 years old who received the YFV17D yellow fever vaccine. Each CDR3 is given with its conserved first and last residue. A D gene is named only where the DNA matches it firmly. The size of a clone is reported for some rows only, either as once, few or many, or as a class for expanded clones.

D gene | J gene | V gene | clone size | CDR3 protein | CDR3 DNA
TRBD1 | TRBJ2-1 | TRBV5-1 | many | CASSPGGQGAYEQFF | TGCGCCAGCAGCCCCGGAGGACAGGGGGCCTATGAGCAGTTCTTC
TRBD2 | TRBJ2-1 | TRBV20-1 | many | CSARDPRAGAHNEQFF | TGCAGTGCTAGAGATCCCAGAGCGGGGGCCCACAATGAGCAGTTCTTC
- | TRBJ2-1 | TRBV4-1 | many | CASSQEPTVVPFF | TGCGCCAGCAGCCAAGAACCCACGGTGGTGCCGTTCTTC
- | TRBJ1-2 | TRBV7-2 | few | CASSPDPGGGAGGYTF | TGTGCCAGCAGCCCAGACCCGGGGGGGGGAGCTGGTGGCTACACCTTC
- | TRBJ2-4 | TRBV5-1 | many | CASSLALPLGIQYF | TGCGCCAGCAGCTTGGCTCTACCCTTGGGCATTCAGTACTTC
TRBD2 | TRBJ2-5 | TRBV20-1 | many | CSAPGLAGGRRPETQYF | TGCAGTGCTCCCGGACTAGCGGGGGGCCGCCGCCCGGAGACCCAGTACTTC
- | TRBJ2-2 | TRBV5-1 | many | CASSLMGSGNTGELFF | TGCGCCAGCAGCTTGATGGGTTCCGGAAACACCGGGGAGCTGTTTTTT
TRBD1 | TRBJ2-3 | TRBV7-3 | few | CASSGTGGSDTQYF | TGTGCCAGCAGCGGGACAGGGGGCTCAGATACGCAGTATTTT
- | TRBJ2-1 | TRBV6-1 | many | CASSAGRGYYNEQFF | TGTGCCAGCAGTGCGGGCAGGGGTTACTACAATGAGCAGTTCTTC
- | TRBJ1-1 | TRBV20-1 | many | CSARRIRPINTEAFF | TGCAGTGCTAGGAGGATCCGGCCGATTAACACTGAAGCTTTCTTT
- | TRBJ2-1 | TRBV20-1 | many | CSARSPGGTNEQFF | TGCAGTGCTAGGAGCCCTGGGGGGACCAATGAGCAGTTCTTC
- | TRBJ1-5 | TRBV7-8 | many | CASSPNRGASNQPQHF | TGTGCCAGCAGCCCCAACCGGGGCGCTAGCAATCAGCCCCAGCATTTT
TRBD1 | TRBJ1-5 | TRBV7-2 | many | CASSQRTGTQPQHF | TGTGCCAGCAGCCAACGGACAGGGACTCAGCCCCAGCATTTT
TRBD1 | TRBJ2-1 | TRBV7-8 | many | CASSLDRAYNEQFF | TGTGCCAGCAGTTTGGACAGGGCCTACAATGAGCAGTTCTTC
- | TRBJ1-1 | TRBV5-1 | many | CASSWDGGNTEAFF | TGCGCCAGCAGCTGGGACGGGGGGAACACTGAAGCTTTCTTT
- | TRBJ2-5 | TRBV11-2 | many | CASSDAGRHETQYF | TGTGCCAGCAGCGATGCGGGAAGGCACGAGACCCAGTACTTC
TRBD1 | TRBJ2-1 | TRBV10-3 | many | CAIGTGTHEQFF | TGTGCCATCGGGACAGGGACGCATGAGCAGTTCTTC
- | TRBJ1-3 | TRBV6-1 | many | CASRVALSGNTIYF | TGTGCCAGTCGCGTGGCGCTCTCTGGAAACACCATATATTTT
- | TRBJ1-1 | TRBV28 | many | CASSSGQNTEAFF | TGTGCCAGCAGCTCTGGGCAGAACACTGAAGCTTTCTTT
- | TRBJ2-3 | TRBV5-4 | many | CASSFMGTDTQYF | TGTGCCAGCAGCTTTATGGGGACAGATACGCAGTATTTT
- | TRBJ2-6 | TRBV5-4 | - | CASSAGPGANVLTF | TGTGCCAGCAGCGCCGGTCCCGGGGCCAACGTCCTGACTTTC
TRBD1 | TRBJ1-6 | TRBV5-4 | many | CASSLGGPGQGNSPLHF | TGTGCCAGCAGCTTGGGGGGCCCGGGACAGGGGAATTCACCCCTCCACTTT
- | TRBJ1-2 | TRBV5-6 | many | CASSPPTAYGYTF | TGTGCCAGCAGCCCGCCGACAGCGTATGGCTACACCTTC
TRBD2 | TRBJ2-1 | TRBV10-1 | many | CASSESGSGGGNEQFF | TGCGCCAGCAGTGAGTCAGGTAGCGGGGGTGGAAATGAGCAGTTCTTC
- | TRBJ2-7 | TRBV7-3 | many | CASSLTGVGGSYEQYF | TGTGCCAGCAGCTTAACGGGAGTGGGCGGCTCCTACGAGCAGTACTTC
- | TRBJ1-4 | TRBV12-3/TRBV12-4 | many | CASSGGSSDEKLFF | TGTGCCAGCAGCGGGGGGAGCAGTGATGAAAAACTGTTTTTT
- | TRBJ2-3 | TRBV7-2 | many | CASRPAAVDTQYF | TGTGCCAGCAGACCCGCAGCGGTGGATACGCAGTATTTT
- | TRBJ2-3 | TRBV18 | many | CASSPGGYGTDTQYF | TGTGCCAGCTCACCCGGGGGCTACGGCACAGATACGCAGTATTTT